This T cell receptor (beta chain) was recovered during a study of blood T cell repertoires in COVID-19. Study-level background: There were acute and convalescent COVID-19 samples, and they came from the United States, Italy and Spain. In each case, the material was cDNA or gDNA derived from T cells, B-cell-depleted T cells, or PBMCs.

V was shortened by 0 bases and J by 3 bases, with 6 bases between the two germline ends. The germline CDR1 and CDR2 sequences are SGHTA and FQGTGA. This CDR3 contains 14 residues. To note about this clone: This same CDR3 is encoded by further DNA sequences in the sample.

In the authors' workflow: It was from reference gene primer amplification that nucleated cell counts were estimated. TCRdb's table, derived via immunoSEQ multiplex PCR, lists solely in-frame clones and lacks some. V and J calls and clone size are those listed in that table; D and trimming were worked out from the DNA. The profile shows around 400,000 clones, roughly 90% of them singletons. This chain joins TRBV7-3 and TRBJ2-1; TRBD2 might be the D (6 bases). Sequencing used peripheral blood. This receptor was identified in a man between 40 and 49 years old with acute or convalescent COVID-19. The CDR3 spells CASSLTGGYNEQFF. The CDR3 DNA reads as TGTGCCAGCAGCTTAACGGGGGGCTACAATGAGCAGTTCTTC.